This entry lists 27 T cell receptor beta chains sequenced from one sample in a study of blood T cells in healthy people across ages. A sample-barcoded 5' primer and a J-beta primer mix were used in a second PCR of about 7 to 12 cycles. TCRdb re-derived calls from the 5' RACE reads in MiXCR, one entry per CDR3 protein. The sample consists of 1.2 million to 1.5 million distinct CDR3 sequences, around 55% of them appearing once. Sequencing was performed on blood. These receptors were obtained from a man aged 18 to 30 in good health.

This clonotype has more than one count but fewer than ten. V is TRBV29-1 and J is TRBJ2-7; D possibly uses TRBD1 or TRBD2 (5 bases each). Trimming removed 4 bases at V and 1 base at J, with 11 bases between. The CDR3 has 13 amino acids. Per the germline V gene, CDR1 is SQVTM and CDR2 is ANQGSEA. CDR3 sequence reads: CSVAGSQSYEQYF. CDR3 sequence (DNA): TGCAGCGTTGCAGGGAGTCAATCCTACGAGCAGTACTTC.

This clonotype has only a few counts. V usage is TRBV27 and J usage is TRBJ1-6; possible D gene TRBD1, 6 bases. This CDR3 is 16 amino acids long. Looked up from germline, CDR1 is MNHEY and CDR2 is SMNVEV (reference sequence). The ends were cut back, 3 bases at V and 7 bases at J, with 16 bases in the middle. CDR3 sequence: CASSFRQGTRNSPLHF. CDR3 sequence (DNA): TGTGCCAGCAGTTTTCGCCAGGGGACTAGGAATTCACCCCTCCACTTT.

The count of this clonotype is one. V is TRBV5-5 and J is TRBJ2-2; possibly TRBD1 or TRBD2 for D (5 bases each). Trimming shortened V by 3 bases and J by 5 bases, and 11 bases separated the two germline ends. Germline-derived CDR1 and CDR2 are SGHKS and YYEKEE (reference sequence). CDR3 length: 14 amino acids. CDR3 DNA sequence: TGTGCCAGCAGCTCCGGGGCCTTGACCGGGGAGCTGTTTTTT. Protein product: CASSSGALTGELFF.

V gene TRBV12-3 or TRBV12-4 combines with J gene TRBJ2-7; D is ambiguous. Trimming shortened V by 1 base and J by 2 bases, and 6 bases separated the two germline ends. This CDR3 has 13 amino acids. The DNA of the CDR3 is TGTGCCAGCAGTTTAGTTCAACCCTACGAGCAGTACTTC. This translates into CASSLVQPYEQYF.

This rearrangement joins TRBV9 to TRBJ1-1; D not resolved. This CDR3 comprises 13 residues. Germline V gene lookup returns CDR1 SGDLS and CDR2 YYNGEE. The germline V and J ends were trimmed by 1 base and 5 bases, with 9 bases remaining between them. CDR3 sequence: CASSVNSLTEAFF. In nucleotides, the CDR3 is TGTGCCAGCAGCGTAAATAGCCTAACTGAAGCTTTCTTT.

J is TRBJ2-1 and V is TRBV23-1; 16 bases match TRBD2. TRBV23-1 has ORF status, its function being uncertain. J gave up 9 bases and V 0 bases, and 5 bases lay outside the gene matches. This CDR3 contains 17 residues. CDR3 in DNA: TGCGCCAGCAGTCAATCGGGGACTAGCGGGAGGGATGGTGAGCAGTTCTTC. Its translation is CASSQSGTSGRDGEQFF.

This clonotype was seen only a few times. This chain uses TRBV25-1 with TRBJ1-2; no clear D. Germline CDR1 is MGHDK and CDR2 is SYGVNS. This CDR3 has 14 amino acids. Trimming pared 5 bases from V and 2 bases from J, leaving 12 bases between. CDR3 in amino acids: CASSPPQGNYGYTF. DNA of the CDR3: TGTGCCAGCAGTCCACCTCAAGGAAACTATGGCTACACCTTC.

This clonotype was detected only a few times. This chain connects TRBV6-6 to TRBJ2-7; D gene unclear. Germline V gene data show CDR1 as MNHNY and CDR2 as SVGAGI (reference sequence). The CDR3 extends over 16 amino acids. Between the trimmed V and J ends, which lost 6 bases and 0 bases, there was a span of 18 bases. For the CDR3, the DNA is TGTGCCAGCAGCATACCCCCGTGGCAGTCCTCCTACGAGCAGTACTTC. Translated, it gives CASSIPPWQSSYEQYF.

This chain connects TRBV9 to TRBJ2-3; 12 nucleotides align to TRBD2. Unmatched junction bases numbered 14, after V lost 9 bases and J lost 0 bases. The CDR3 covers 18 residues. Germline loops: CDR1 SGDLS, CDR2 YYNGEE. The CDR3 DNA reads TGTGCCACCCCGTTGCAGGGACTAGCGGGCCTTAGCACAGATACGCAGTATTTT. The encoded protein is CATPLQGLAGLSTDTQYF.

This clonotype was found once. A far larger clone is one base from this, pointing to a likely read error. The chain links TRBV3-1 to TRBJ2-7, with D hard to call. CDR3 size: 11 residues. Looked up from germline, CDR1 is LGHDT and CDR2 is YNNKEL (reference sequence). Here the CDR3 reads CSSSQAYEQYF. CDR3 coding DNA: TGTTCCAGCAGCCAAGCCTACGAGCAGTACTTC.

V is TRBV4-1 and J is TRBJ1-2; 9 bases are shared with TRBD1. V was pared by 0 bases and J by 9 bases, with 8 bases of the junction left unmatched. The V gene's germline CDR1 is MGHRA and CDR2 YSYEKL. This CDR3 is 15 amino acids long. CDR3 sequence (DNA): TGCGCCAGCAGCCAAGATAAGGGACAGGGTTCTCGCTACACCTTC. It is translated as CASSQDKGQGSRYTF.

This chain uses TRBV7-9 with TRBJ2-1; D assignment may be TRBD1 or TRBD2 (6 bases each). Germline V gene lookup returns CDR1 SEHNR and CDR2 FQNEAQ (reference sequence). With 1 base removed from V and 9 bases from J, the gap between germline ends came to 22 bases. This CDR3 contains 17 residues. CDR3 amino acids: CASSLDIGGGSTLEQFF. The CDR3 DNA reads TGTGCCAGCAGCTTAGACATCGGGGGCGGATCGACTCTTGAGCAGTTCTTC.

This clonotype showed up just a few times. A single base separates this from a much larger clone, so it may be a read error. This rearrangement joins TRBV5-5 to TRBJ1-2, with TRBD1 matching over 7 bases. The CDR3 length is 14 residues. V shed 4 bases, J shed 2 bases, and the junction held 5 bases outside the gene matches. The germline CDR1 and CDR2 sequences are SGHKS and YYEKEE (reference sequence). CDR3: CASSPLTGNYGYTF. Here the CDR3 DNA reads TGTGCCAGCAGCCCCCTGACAGGGAACTATGGCTACACCTTC. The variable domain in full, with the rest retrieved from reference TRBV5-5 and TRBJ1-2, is DAGVTQSPTHLIKTRGQQVTLRCSPISGHKSVSWYQQVLGQGPQFIFQYYEKEERGRGNFPDRFSARQFPNYSSELNVNALLLGDSALYLCASSPLTGNYGYTFGSGTRLTVV.

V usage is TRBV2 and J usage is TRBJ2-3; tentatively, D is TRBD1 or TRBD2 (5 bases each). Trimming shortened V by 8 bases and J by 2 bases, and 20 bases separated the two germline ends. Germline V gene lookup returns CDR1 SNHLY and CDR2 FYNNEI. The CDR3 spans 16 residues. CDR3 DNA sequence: TGTGCCAGCGGTGGGACCCTCAGCGGCCCCACAGATACGCAGTATTTT. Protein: CASGGTLSGPTDTQYF.

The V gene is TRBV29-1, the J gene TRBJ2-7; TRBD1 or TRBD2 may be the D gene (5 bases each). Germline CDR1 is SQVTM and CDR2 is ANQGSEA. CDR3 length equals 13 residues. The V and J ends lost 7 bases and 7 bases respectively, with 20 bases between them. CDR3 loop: CSGLGGSYNEQYF. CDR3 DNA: TGCAGCGGGCTTGGGGGTTCCTACAATGAGCAGTACTTC.

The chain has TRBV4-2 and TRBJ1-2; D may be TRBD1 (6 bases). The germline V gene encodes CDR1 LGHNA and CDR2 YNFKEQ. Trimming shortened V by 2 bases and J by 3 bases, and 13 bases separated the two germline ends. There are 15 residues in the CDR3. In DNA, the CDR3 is TGTGCCAGCAGCCAAACAGGGCCGCACCACTATGGCTACACCTTC. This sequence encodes CASSQTGPHHYGYTF.

CDR3 region: CASSVGGDSNQPQHF. The CDR3 DNA follows: TGTGCCAGCAGTGTAGGTGGGGATAGCAATCAGCCCCAGCATTTT. V usage is TRBV6-1 and J usage is TRBJ1-5; D gene unclear. With 4 bases removed from V and 0 bases from J, the gap between germline ends came to 10 bases. In germline, CDR1 is MNHNS, CDR2 SASEGT. This CDR3 region has 15 residues.

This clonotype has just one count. The chain's CDR3 is CASMVYGSYNEQYF. CDR3 in DNA: TGTGCCAGCATGGTGTACGGCTCCTACAATGAGCAGTACTTC. The chain has TRBV28 and TRBJ2-1; D unresolved. The last part of the DNA fits TRBJ2-7 better; the J call may be wrong. In germline, CDR1 is MDHEN, CDR2 SYDVKM. The length of the CDR3 is 14 residues.

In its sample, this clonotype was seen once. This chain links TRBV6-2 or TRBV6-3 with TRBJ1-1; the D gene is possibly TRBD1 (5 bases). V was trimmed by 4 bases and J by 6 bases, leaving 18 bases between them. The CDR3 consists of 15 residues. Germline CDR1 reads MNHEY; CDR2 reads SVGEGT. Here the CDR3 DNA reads TGTGCCAGCAGTTCATTACAGGTGGTCGTGTCTGAAGCTTTCTTT. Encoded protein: CASSSLQVVVSEAFF.

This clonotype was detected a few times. The DNA for the CDR3 is TGCAGTGCGAAGGGACAGGATAGTGGCTACACCTTC. Encoded protein: CSAKGQDSGYTF. The chain employs TRBV20-1 and TRBJ1-2; 8 bases align to TRBD1. The CDR3 is 12 residues long. Germline lookup yields CDR1 DFQATT and CDR2 SNEGSKA (reference sequence). J gave up 7 bases and V 6 bases, and 7 bases lay outside the gene matches.

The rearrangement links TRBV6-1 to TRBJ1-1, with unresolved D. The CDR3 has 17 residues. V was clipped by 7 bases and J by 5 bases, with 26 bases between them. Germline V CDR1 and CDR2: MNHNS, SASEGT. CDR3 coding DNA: TGTGCCAGCACCATAGGGAGGGTCCCGAAGGGTTTGACTGAAGCTTTCTTT. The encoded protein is CASTIGRVPKGLTEAFF.

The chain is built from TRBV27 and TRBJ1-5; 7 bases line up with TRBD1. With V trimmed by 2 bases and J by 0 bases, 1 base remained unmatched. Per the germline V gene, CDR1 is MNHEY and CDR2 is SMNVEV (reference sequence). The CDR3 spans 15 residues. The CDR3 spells CASSLTGDSNQPQHF. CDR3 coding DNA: TGTGCCAGCAGTTTAACAGGGGATAGCAATCAGCCCCAGCATTTT.

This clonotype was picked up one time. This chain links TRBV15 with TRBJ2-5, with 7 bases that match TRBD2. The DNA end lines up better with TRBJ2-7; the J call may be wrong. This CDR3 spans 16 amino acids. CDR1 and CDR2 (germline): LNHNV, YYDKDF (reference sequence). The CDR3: CATSRDRGDIYYEQYF. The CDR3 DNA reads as TGTGCCACCAGCAGAGACCGGGGGGATATCTACTACGAGCAGTACTTC.

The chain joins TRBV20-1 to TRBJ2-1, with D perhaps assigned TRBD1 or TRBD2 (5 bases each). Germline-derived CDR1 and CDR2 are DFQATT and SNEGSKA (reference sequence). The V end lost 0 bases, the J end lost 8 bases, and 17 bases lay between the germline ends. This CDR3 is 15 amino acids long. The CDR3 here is CSARDSGTRDHEQFF. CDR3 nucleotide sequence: TGCAGTGCTAGAGATTCTGGGACCAGAGACCATGAGCAGTTCTTC.

For the CDR3, the DNA is TGTGCCAGCAGCGAACGATACGGACAACCCGAAGCTTTCTTT. This gives the protein CASSERYGQPEAFF. This rearrangement joins TRBV14 to TRBJ1-1, with D perhaps TRBD1 (5 bases). Germline loops: CDR1 SGHDN, CDR2 FVKESK. The CDR3 runs to 14 residues. V was clipped by 5 bases and J by 8 bases, with 18 bases between them.

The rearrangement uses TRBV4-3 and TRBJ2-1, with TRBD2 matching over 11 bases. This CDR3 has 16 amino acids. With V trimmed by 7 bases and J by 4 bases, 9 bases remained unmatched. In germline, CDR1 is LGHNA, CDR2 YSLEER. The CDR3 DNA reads TGCGCCAGCACCTACCAGACTAGCGGGGTTTACAATGAGCAGTTCTTC. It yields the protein CASTYQTSGVYNEQFF.

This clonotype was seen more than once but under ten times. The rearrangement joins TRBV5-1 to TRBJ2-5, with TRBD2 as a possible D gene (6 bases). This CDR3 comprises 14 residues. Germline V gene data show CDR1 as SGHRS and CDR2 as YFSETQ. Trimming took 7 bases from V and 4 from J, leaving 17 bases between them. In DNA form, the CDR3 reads TGCGCCAGCTCCAGAGGAGGGTTCCGAGAGACCCAGTACTTC. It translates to CASSRGGFRETQYF.